This is a list of T cell receptor beta chains from one sample in a study of OX40 agonist ivuxolimab in advanced cancers. Produced via immunoSEQ multiplex PCR; TCRdb's table is partial and in-frame only. This repertoire shows 50,000 to 65,000 clones, roughly 80% found once; its top ten account for around 5%. Sequencing was performed on CD4+ or CD8+ T cells sorted from blood, taken in a trial of the OX40 agonist ivuxolimab. These TCRs come from an adult with an advanced solid tumor such as melanoma, head and neck, liver or kidney cancer. Each CDR3 is given without its conserved first and last residue. Each record gives: J gene, V gene, CDR3 protein.

NA | TRBV11-3 | ASSTGTGTGEQY
TRBJ1-5 | TRBV4-2 | ASSQGTDSNQPQH
TRBJ2-7 | TRBV2 | ASAVRKGTYEQY
TRBJ1-1 | TRBV7-3 | ASSLTTTNTEAF
TRBJ2-3 | TRBV7-2 | ASSRGGISSTDTQY
TRBJ2-5 | TRBV6-5 | ASSSYYMSQETQY
TRBJ1-1 | TRBV7-2 | ASSLGPGQEAF
TRBJ2-3 | TRBV2 | ASRQTGWAQY
TRBJ1-5 | TRBV6-1 | ASSSNRVIQPQH
TRBJ1-2 | TRBV7-9 | ASSLSNNYGYT
TRBJ2-1 | TRBV10-3 | ATYNEQF
TRBJ1-1 | TRBV19 | ASSISRNTEAF
TRBJ2-3 | TRBV27 | ARVDARRDESRTDTQY
TRBJ1-5 | TRBV5-8 | ASSLFRDNQPQH
TRBJ1-3 | TRBV11-3 | ASSRKWAGNTIY
TRBJ2-5 | TRBV19 | ASSIISQETQY
TRBJ2-2 | TRBV28 | ASSLLEVTDTGELF
TRBJ1-1 | TRBV6-1 | ASSERRNTEAF